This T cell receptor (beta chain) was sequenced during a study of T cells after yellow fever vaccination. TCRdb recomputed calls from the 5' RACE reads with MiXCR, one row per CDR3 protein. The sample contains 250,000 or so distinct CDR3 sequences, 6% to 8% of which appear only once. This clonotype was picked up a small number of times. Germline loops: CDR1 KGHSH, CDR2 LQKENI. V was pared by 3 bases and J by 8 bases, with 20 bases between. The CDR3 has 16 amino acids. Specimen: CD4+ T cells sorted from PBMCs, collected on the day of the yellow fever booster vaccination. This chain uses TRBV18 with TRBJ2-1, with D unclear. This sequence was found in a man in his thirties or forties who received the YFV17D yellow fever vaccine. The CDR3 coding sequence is TGTGCCAGCTCACCCTCAAATCCTAGAGAATTCGATGAGCAGTTCTTC. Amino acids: CASSPSNPREFDEQFF.